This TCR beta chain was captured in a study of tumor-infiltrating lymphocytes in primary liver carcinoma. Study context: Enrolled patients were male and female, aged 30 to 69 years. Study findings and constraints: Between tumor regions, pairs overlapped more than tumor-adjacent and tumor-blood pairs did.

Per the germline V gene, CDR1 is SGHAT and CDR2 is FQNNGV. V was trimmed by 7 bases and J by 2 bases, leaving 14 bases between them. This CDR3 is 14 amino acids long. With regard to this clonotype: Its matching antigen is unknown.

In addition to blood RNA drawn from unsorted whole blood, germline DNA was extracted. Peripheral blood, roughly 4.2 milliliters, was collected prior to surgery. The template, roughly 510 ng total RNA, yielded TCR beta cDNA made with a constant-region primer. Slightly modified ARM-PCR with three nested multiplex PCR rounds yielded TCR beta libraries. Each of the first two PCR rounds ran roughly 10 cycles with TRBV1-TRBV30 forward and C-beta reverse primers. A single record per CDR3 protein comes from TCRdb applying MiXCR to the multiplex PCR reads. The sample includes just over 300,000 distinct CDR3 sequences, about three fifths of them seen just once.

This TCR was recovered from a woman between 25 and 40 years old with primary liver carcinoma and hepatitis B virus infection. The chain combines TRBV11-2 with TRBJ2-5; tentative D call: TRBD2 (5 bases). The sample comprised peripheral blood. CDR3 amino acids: CASNAGMEQETQYF. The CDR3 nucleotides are TGTGCCAGCAACGCCGGGATGGAACAAGAGACCCAGTACTTC.